This T cell receptor (beta chain) stems from a study of patients and donors after allogeneic stem cell transplantation (dated by TCRdb to between 2020 and 2021). Libraries were constructed by RT-PCR. Sequencing was carried out with a NextSeq 550. The raw public data were reprocessed by TCRdb itself: fastp quality trimming at Q25, MiXCR clonotype calling, in-frame beta chains only. Rows are combined by CDR3 protein, so each entry shows the most common genes and DNA. The sample data list 100,000 to 120,000 distinct CDR3 sequences, and 35% of these were observed just once. The top ten hold 27% of the sample. Here V drops 6 bases and J drops 0 bases, and the junction holds 2 bases not matched to any gene. In the germline V gene, CDR1 corresponds to ENHRY and CDR2 to SYGVKD. From the cysteine through the phenylalanine, the CDR3 covers 14 amino acids. The DNA shown is the 42-base CDR3, in frame from base 1.

In regard to this clonotype: The target of this receptor is not known. Per-nucleotide qualities are absent, and no much larger clonotype sits a single base away.

The sample consisted of blood, either unsorted or a sorted T cell fraction (not recorded which). The sequence was obtained from a human donor who was either an allogeneic HSCT recipient or a stem cell or donor lymphocyte infusion donor (not recorded which). It is not recorded whose cells these are; they may come from a transplant donor. Rearrangement joined TRBV10-3 to TRBJ2-7; 10 central nucleotides agree with TRBD2. The bases are TGTGCCATCAGGTCTAGCGGGAGCTCCTACGAGCAGTACTTC. It is translated as CAIRSSGSSYEQYF.